This is a list of T cell receptor beta chains from one sample in a study of regulatory dendritic cells for organ transplantation. Their antigens are not known. Generated by immunoSEQ multiplex PCR, the TCRdb table keeps only in-frame clones and is missing some. Here the sample spans about 12,000 clones, about 56% being singletons. The sequencing sample was made of naive CD8+ T cells from blood cultured with dendritic cells. Every receptor here comes from a human donor in good health. Both conserved end residues are part of each CDR3. D genes are given only for firm matches. Only part of the rows carry a size: once, few, many, or a class if the clone is expanded.

>TRBV5-5|TRBJ2-2|.|.
TGTGCCAGTACAGGGCGCGGGGGAGAGCTGTTTTTT
CASTGRGGELFF
>TRBV6-6|TRBJ2-7|.|once
TGTGCCAGCAGTCTGGGACACTCCTACGAGCAGTACTTC
CASSLGHSYEQYF
>TRBV5-6|TRBJ2-3|TRBD2|.
TGTGCCAGCAGCTCCAAACTAGCGGGGGGGGTGTGGCTCACAGATACGCAGTATTTT
CASSSKLAGGVWLTDTQYF
>TRBV6-5|TRBJ2-7|.|few
TGTGCCAGCAGACCCGACACCTTCCACGAGCAGTACTTC
CASRPDTFHEQYF
>TRBV4-1|TRBJ2-2|.|few
TGCGCCAGCAGCCTGGGGGCGACTCCGAACACCGGGGAGCTGTTTTTT
CASSLGATPNTGELFF
>TRBV29-1|TRBJ2-1|.|.
TGCAGCGTTGCGCCAGGCGAAAGCTCCTACAATGAGCAGTTCTTC
CSVAPGESSYNEQFF
>TRBV19|TRBJ1-2|.|few
TGTGCCAGTAGCATGACACTGAACTATGGCTACACCTTC
CASSMTLNYGYTF
>TRBV27|TRBJ1-2|.|few
TGTGCCAGCAGTGAGGCGCCGGGGTCCTATGGCTACACCTTC
CASSEAPGSYGYTF
>TRBV19|TRBJ2-7|.|.
TGTGCCAGTAGTATCGGATTGTACAGCTCCTACGAGCAGTACTTC
CASSIGLYSSYEQYF
>TRBV2|TRBJ2-2|TRBD2|.
TGTGCCAGCAGTCCCAGCGGGGGGACCGGGGAGCTGTTTTTT
CASSPSGGTGELFF
>TRBV12-5|TRBJ2-7|TRBD1|.
TGTGCTAGTGCCCAAGTGGACAGGGGGCACGAGCAGTACTTC
CASAQVDRGHEQYF
>TRBV19|TRBJ2-7|TRBD1|.
TGTGCCAGTAGACCGACAGGGGGGTACTACGAGCAGTACTTC
CASRPTGGYYEQYF
>TRBV10-3|TRBJ2-3|TRBD2|.
TGTGCCATCAGTGTAGTAGCGGGGGCAACAGATACGCAGTATTTT
CAISVVAGATDTQYF
>TRBV5-6|TRBJ2-7|.|.
TGTGCCAGCAGCTTGGTAGGGGCGTCATTATACGAGCAGTACTTC
CASSLVGASLYEQYF
>TRBV4-1|TRBJ2-7|TRBD1|.
TGCGCCAGCAGCCAAGGAGACAGGGGAGGTTACGAGCAGTACTTC
CASSQGDRGGYEQYF
>TRBV7-8|TRBJ2-1|.|.
TGTGCCAGCAGCCCGGGACTCTCCAAAGAGCAGTTCTTC
CASSPGLSKEQFF
>TRBV19|TRBJ1-5|TRBD1|few
TGTGCCAGTAGTATCTCGGCAGGGGGCTGGAATCAGCCCCAGCATTTT
CASSISAGGWNQPQHF
>TRBV5-8|TRBJ2-1|TRBD2|.
TGTGCCAGCAGCTTGGCTAGCGGGGGGCCTAATGAGCAGTTCTTC
CASSLASGGPNEQFF
>TRBV6-5|TRBJ1-4|.|.
TGTGCCAGCAGTTACTCTGTAACCGCGGGGGAAAAACTGTTTTTT
CASSYSVTAGEKLFF
>TRBV27|TRBJ2-1|TRBD1|.
TGTGCCAGCAGTTCAGGGGGTCATGAGCAGTTCTTC
CASSSGGHEQFF
>TRBV5-6|TRBJ1-1|.|few
TGTGCCAGCAGCCCTGGCGGTTTGGCGGGCAACACTGAAGCTTTCTTT
CASSPGGLAGNTEAFF
>TRBV19|TRBJ2-7|.|few
TGTGCCACCCGACAGGAGGCGGCTTCCTACGAGCAGTACTTC
CATRQEAASYEQYF
>TRBV6-5|TRBJ2-7|TRBD1|.
TGTGCCAGCAGTTCTATTACAGGGGGACCCTACGAGCAGTACTTC
CASSSITGGPYEQYF
>TRBV4-3|TRBJ2-1|TRBD1|.
TGCGCCAGCAGCGCCGACAGGGGTGGCAATGAGCAGTTCTTC
CASSADRGGNEQFF
>TRBV5-5|TRBJ1-2|.|few
TGTGCCAGCAGCTTCCCTACAGGAGCCTATGGCTACACCTTC
CASSFPTGAYGYTF
>TRBV14|TRBJ2-2|.|once
TGTGCCAGCAGCCAAGGAGGGTGGGACATCGGGGAGCTGTTTTTT
CASSQGGWDIGELFF
>TRBV4-3|TRBJ1-1|.|few
TGCGCCAGCAGCCAGTATAGGAACACTGAAGCTTTCTTT
CASSQYRNTEAFF
>TRBV7-8|TRBJ2-1|TRBD2|few
TGTGCCAGCAGCTTAACGGGGGGACCCTACAATGAGCAGTTCTTC
CASSLTGGPYNEQFF
>TRBV18|TRBJ1-3|.|.
TGTGCCAGCTCATTGACAGGTTCCTACTCTGGAAACACCATATATTTT
CASSLTGSYSGNTIYF
>TRBV13|TRBJ1-4|.|.
TGTGCCAGCAGCTTAGGGGCACCAACTAATGAAAAACTGTTTTTT
CASSLGAPTNEKLFF
>TRBV21-1|TRBJ2-2|.|.
TGTGCCAGCAGTTTGAGGGTGCCATGCACCGGGGAGCTGTTTTTT
CASSLRVPCTGELFF
>TRBV7-9|TRBJ2-3|.|few
TGTGCCAGCAGCTTGGAAGACTTCCCGGTTCTGTATTTT
CASSLEDFPVLYF
>TRBV2|TRBJ2-3|TRBD2|.
TGTGCCAGCAGTCCGGTAGCGGGGGGGCGGGCAGATACGCAGTATTTT
CASSPVAGGRADTQYF
>TRBV27|TRBJ1-4|.|.
TGTGCCAGCAGTTTACTATCTCTGGGAGGGGGAATGGAAAAACTGTTTTTT
CASSLLSLGGGMEKLFF
>TRBV13|TRBJ1-3|TRBD1|.
TGTGCCAGCAGCTTCGGGACAGCGAACTCTGGAAACACCATATATTTT
CASSFGTANSGNTIYF
>TRBV6-6|TRBJ1-2|.|.
TGTGCCAGCAGTTACGGGACAATGGACGCCTATGGCTACACCTTC
CASSYGTMDAYGYTF
>TRBV6-5|TRBJ1-3|.|.
TGTGCCAGCAGTCTGACAGGCTCTGGAAACACCATATATTTT
CASSLTGSGNTIYF
>TRBV5-6|TRBJ2-1|.|.
TGTGCCAGCAGCTTCCGGGGGGCCCCCTACAATGAGCAGTTCTTC
CASSFRGAPYNEQFF
>TRBV19|TRBJ2-1|.|once
TGTGCCAGTAGTATAAAACTAGCCGCCTACAATGAGCAGTTCTTC
CASSIKLAAYNEQFF
>TRBV2|TRBJ1-1|.|.
TGTGCCAGCAGTGAAGGAGAGGTTTTAAGTACTGAAGCTTTCTTT
CASSEGEVLSTEAFF
>TRBV14|TRBJ2-1|.|few
TGTGCCAGCAGCCAATTCCTACAGTACAATGAGCAGTTCTTC
CASSQFLQYNEQFF
>TRBV27|TRBJ2-7|.|once
TGTGCCAGCAGTTTAAACCCAACTTACGAGCAGTACTTC
CASSLNPTYEQYF
>TRBV5-5|TRBJ1-5|TRBD1|.
TGTGCCAGCAACTCAGGACAGGGTCAGCCCCAGCATTTT
CASNSGQGQPQHF
>TRBV10-3|TRBJ1-6|TRBD1|medium-sized
TGTGCCATCAGTGACCCACAGGGGAAGGATTCACCCCTCCACTTT
CAISDPQGKDSPLHF
>TRBV4-1|TRBJ2-1|TRBD2|.
TGCGCCAGCAGCCATCTAGCGGGGGGGGCCTGGAATGAGCAGTTCTTC
CASSHLAGGAWNEQFF
>TRBV4-2|TRBJ2-5|.|.
TGTGCCAGCAGCCAAGGGTCCGGGGAACCCTGGGGTGACCAGTACTTC
CASSQGSGEPWGDQYF
>TRBV7-3|TRBJ2-1|TRBD1|.
TGTGCCAGCAGCCACATGGGACAGGGGTACAATGAGCAGTTCTTC
CASSHMGQGYNEQFF
>TRBV5-1|TRBJ2-7|.|.
TGCGCCAGCAGCTTCGCTAGCAACTACGAGCAGTACTTC
CASSFASNYEQYF
>TRBV7-8|TRBJ1-2|.|.
TGTGCCAGCAGCCCCCGGGGAGTGGATGGCTACACCTTC
CASSPRGVDGYTF
>TRBV9|TRBJ2-5|.|.
TGTGCCAGCAGCGTAGCCGGGAGCCAAGAGACCCAGTACTTC
CASSVAGSQETQYF
>TRBV7-2|TRBJ1-2|TRBD1|.
TGTGCCAGCAGCTTAGCGGTGAGACAGGGAGTAAACTATGGCTACACCTTC
CASSLAVRQGVNYGYTF
>TRBV2|TRBJ2-7|TRBD2|.
TGTGCCAGCAGTGGGCGGGAGACAGTACTAGAGCAGTACTTC
CASSGRETVLEQYF
>TRBV5-4|TRBJ1-1|.|few
TGTGCCAGCAGCTTGGAAGTTGGCAACATGAACACTGAAGCTTTCTTT
CASSLEVGNMNTEAFF
>TRBV19|TRBJ1-2|.|few
TGTGCCAGTAGTAGGGATTTGGCGGGGTTGGATGGCTACACCTTC
CASSRDLAGLDGYTF
>TRBV7-9|TRBJ1-2|.|.
TGTGCCAGCAGCCTTTCGACAGTTACCTATGGCTACACCTTC
CASSLSTVTYGYTF
>TRBV19|TRBJ1-2|.|.
TGTGCCAGTAGTACGACAGTTACCGACTATGGCTACACCTTC
CASSTTVTDYGYTF
>TRBV2|TRBJ2-2|.|.
TGTGCCGGGGGGGCAGGGGCCGGGGAGCTGTTTTTT
CAGGAGAGELFF
>TRBV4-1|TRBJ2-7|TRBD1|.
TGCGCCAGCAGCCTGACAGGGGACGAGCAGTACTTC
CASSLTGDEQYF
>TRBV6-5|TRBJ2-2|.|.
TGTGCCAGCACCTGGAGGGAGGAGAACACCGGGGAGCTGTTTTTT
CASTWREENTGELFF
>TRBV11-2|TRBJ2-7|TRBD1|.
TGTGCCAGCAGTTTGGCCGGGACAGACTACGAGCAGTACTTC
CASSLAGTDYEQYF